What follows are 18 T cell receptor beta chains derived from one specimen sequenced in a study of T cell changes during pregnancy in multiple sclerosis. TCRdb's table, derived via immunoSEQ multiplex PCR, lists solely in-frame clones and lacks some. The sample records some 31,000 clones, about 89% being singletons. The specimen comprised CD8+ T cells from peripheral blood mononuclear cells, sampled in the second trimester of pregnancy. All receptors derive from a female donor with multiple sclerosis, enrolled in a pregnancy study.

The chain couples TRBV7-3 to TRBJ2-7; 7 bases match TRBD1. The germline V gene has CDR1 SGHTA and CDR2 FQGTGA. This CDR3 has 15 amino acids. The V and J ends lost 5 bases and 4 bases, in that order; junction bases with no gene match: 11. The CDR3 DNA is TGTGCCAGCAGCCAGCAGACAGGGCCCGTTTACGAGCAGTACTTC. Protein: CASSQQTGPVYEQYF.

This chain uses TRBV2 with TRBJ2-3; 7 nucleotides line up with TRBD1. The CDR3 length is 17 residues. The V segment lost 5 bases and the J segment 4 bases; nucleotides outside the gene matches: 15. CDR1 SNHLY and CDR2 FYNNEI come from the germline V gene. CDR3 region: CASSLGFYGTEPDTQYF. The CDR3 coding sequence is TGTGCCAGCAGTCTTGGGTTTTATGGGACAGAGCCAGATACGCAGTATTTT.

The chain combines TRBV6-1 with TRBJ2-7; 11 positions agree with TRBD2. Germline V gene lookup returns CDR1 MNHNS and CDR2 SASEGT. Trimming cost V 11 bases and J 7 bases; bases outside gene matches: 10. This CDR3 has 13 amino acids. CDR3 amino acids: CAGVGTSGGEQYF. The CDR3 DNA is TGTGCCGGAGTTGGGACTAGCGGTGGGGAGCAGTACTTC.

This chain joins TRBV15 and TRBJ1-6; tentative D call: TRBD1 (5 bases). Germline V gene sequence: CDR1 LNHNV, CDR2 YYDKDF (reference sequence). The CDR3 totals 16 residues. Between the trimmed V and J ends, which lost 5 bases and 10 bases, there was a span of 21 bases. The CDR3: CATSGTGEEWRSPLHF. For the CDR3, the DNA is TGTGCCACCAGCGGGACTGGGGAGGAGTGGAGGTCACCCCTCCACTTT.

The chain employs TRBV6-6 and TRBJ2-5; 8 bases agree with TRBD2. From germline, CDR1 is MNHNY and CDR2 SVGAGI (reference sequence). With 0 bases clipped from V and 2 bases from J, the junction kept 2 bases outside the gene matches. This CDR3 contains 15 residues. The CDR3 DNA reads TGTGCCAGCAGTTACTCCCAGCGGGGGCAAGAGACCCAGTACTTC. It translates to CASSYSQRGQETQYF.

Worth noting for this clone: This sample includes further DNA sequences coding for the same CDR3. As DNA, the CDR3 is TGTGCCAGCAGTTTCGGCGGAAATGAGCAGTTCTTC. Translated, it gives CASSFGGNEQFF. The V gene is TRBV27, the J gene TRBJ2-1; D uncertain. Per the germline V gene, CDR1 is MNHEY and CDR2 is SMNVEV (reference sequence). This CDR3 has 12 residues. V dropped 3 bases and J dropped 7 bases, with 7 bases sitting between them.

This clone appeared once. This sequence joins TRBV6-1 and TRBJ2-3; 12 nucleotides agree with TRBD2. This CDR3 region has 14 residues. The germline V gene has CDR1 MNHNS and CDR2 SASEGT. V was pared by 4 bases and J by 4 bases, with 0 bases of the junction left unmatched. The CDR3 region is CASSGLAGADTQYF. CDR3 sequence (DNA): TGTGCCAGCAGTGGACTAGCGGGAGCAGATACGCAGTATTTT.

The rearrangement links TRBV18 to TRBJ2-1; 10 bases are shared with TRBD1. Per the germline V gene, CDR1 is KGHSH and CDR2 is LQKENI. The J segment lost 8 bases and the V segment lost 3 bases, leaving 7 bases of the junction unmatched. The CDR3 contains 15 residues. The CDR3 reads CASSPDRGRMDEQFF. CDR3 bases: TGTGCCAGCTCACCCGACAGGGGGCGCATGGATGAGCAGTTCTTC.

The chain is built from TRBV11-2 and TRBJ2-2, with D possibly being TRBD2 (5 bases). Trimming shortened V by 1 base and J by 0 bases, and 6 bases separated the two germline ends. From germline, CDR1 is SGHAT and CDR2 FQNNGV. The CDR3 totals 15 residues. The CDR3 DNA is TGTGCCAGCAGCTTAGTCGGGGCGAACACCGGGGAGCTGTTTTTT. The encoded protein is CASSLVGANTGELFF.

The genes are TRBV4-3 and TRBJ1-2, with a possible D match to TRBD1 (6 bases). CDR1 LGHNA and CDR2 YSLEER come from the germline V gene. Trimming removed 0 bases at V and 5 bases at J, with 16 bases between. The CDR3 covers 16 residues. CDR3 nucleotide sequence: TGCGCCAGCAGCCAAGACGGGGCTGAGGGGGGGTATGGCTACACCTTC. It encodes CASSQDGAEGGYGYTF.

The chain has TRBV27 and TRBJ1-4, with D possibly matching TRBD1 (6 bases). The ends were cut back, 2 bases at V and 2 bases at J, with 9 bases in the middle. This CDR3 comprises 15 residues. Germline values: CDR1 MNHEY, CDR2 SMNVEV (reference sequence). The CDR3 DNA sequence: TGTGCCAGCAGTTTAAGGGGGGGGACTAATGAAAAACTGTTTTTT. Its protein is CASSLRGGTNEKLFF.

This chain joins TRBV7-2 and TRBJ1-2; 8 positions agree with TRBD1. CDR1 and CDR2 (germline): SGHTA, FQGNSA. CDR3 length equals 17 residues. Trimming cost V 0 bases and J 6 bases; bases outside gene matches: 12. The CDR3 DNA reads TGTGCCAGCAGCTTAGCGGATTCTGGACAGGGCGTAGATGGCTACACCTTC. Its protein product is CASSLADSGQGVDGYTF.

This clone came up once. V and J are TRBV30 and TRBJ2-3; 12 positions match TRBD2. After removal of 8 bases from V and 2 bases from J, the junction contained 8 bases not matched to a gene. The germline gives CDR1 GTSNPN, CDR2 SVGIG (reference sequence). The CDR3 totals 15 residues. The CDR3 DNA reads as TGTGCCGGAACCCTAGCGGGAGGGATCACAGATACGCAGTATTTT. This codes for CAGTLAGGITDTQYF. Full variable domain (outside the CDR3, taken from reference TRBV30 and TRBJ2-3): SQTIHQWPATLVQPVGSPLSLECTVEGTSNPNLYWYRQAAGRGLQLLFYSVGIGQISSEVPQNLSASRPQDRQFILSSKKLLLSDSGFYLCAGTLAGGITDTQYFGPGTRLTVL.

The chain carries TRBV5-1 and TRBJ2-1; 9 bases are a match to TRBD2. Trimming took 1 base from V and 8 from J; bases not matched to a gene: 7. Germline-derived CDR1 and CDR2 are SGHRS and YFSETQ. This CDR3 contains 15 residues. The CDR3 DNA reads TGCGCCAGCAGCTTGCGGCGGGGGGGGGACCATGAGCAGTTCTTC. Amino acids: CASSLRRGGDHEQFF.

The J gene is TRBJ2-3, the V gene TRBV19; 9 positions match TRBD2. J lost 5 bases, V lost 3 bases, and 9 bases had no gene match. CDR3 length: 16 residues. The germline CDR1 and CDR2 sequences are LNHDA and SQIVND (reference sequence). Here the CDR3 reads CASSIGTSIEVDTQYF. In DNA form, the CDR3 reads TGTGCCAGTAGTATCGGGACTAGCATTGAGGTAGATACGCAGTATTTT.

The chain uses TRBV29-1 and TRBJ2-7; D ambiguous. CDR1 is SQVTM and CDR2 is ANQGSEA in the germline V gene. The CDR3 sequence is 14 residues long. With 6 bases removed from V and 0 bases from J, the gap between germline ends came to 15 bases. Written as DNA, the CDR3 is TGCAGCGTCCGGATAGAGCAGGACTCCTACGAGCAGTACTTC. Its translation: CSVRIEQDSYEQYF.

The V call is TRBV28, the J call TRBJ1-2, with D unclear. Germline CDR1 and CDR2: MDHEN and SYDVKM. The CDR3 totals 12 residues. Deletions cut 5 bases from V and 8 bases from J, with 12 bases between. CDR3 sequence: CASSPNMQGYTF. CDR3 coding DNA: TGTGCCAGCAGTCCCAACATGCAAGGCTACACCTTC.

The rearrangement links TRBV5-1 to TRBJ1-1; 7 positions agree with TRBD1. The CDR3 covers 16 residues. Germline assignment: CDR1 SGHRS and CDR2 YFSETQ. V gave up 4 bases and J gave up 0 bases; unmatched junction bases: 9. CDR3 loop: CASSPRTGLMNTEAFF. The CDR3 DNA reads TGCGCCAGCAGCCCGCGGACAGGCCTTATGAACACTGAAGCTTTCTTT.